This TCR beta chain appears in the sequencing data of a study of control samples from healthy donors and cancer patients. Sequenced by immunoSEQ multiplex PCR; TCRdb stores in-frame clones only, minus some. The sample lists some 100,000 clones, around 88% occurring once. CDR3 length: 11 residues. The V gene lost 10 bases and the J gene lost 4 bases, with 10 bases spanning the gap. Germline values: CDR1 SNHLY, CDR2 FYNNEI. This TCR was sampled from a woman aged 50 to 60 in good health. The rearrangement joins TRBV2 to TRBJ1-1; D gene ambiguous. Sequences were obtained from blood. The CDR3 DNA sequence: TGTGCCATCAAAAAACTCACTGAAGCTTTCTTT. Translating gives CAIKKLTEAFF.